This entry lists 5 T cell receptor beta chains sequenced from one sample in a study of blood T cells in healthy people across ages. The authors ran a second PCR of 7 to 11 cycles using a sample-barcoded 5' primer and a J-beta primer mix. TCRdb recomputed calls from the 5' RACE reads with MiXCR, one row per CDR3 protein. Of under 2 million distinct CDR3 sequences listed, roughly 32% were seen once; the top ten hold 11%. Sequences were obtained from blood. The receptors were sampled from a woman in her thirties in good health.

The V call is TRBV5-1, the J call TRBJ1-2; 7 bases fit TRBD1. The CDR3 has 15 amino acids. J lost 4 bases, V lost 0 bases, and 6 bases had no gene match. Germline V gene lookup returns CDR1 SGHRS and CDR2 YFSETQ. CDR3 sequence (DNA): TGCGCCAGCAGCTTGGGGACAGGCTTACCCTATGGCTACACCTTC. It translates to CASSLGTGLPYGYTF.

Notes on this clonotype: The junction departs from the called germline gene at one end, perhaps through a read error. The chain uses TRBV9 and TRBJ2-6, with D perhaps TRBD1 or TRBD2 (5 bases each). This CDR3 has 18 residues. Germline V CDR1 and CDR2: SGDLS, YYNGEE. In DNA, the CDR3 is TGTGCCAGCAGCGTAGCACTGAGCGGAAGCTCTGGGGCCAACGTCCAGACTTTC. Its translation is CASSVALSGSSGANVQTF.

This clonotype was seen many times. This sequence joins TRBV4-1 and TRBJ2-3; D is possibly TRBD1 or TRBD2 (5 bases each). There are 18 residues in the CDR3. V was shortened by 4 bases and J by 1 base, with 21 bases between the two germline ends. Per germline, CDR1 MGHRA and CDR2 YSYEKL. This chain's CDR3 is CASSLPTRDPSGTDTQYF. The CDR3 nucleotides read TGCGCCAGCAGCCTCCCGACCCGGGACCCTTCGGGCACAGATACGCAGTATTTT.

V gene TRBV14 combines with J gene TRBJ2-7; D unclear. Germline CDR1 and CDR2: SGHDN and FVKESK. The V end lost 1 base, the J end lost 6 bases, and 13 bases lay between the germline ends. The CDR3 is made up of 14 amino acids. The CDR3 DNA reads as TGTGCCAGCAGCCAAGTTTGGACCGTTGGCGAGCAGTACTTC. This codes for CASSQVWTVGEQYF.

The chain couples TRBV5-1 to TRBJ1-1; the D is unclear. The V end was cut by 3 bases, the J end by 3 bases, with 15 bases between. Germline V gene sequence: CDR1 SGHRS, CDR2 YFSETQ. This CDR3 comprises 15 residues. CDR3 DNA sequence: TGCGCCAGCAGCTCTGGCCCCGGTAGGGACACTGAAGCTTTCTTT. Protein: CASSSGPGRDTEAFF.